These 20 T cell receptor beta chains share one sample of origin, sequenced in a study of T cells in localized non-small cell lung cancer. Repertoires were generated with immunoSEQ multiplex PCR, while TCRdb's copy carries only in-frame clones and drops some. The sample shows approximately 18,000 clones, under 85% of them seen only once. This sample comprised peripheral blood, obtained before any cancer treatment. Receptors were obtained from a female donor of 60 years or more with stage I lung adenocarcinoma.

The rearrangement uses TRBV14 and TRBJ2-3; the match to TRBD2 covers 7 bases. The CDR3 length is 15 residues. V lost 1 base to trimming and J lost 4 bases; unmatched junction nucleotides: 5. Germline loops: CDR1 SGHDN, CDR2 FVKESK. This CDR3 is CASSQGKRGPDTQYF. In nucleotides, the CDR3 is TGTGCCAGCAGCCAAGGAAAGCGGGGTCCAGATACGCAGTATTTT. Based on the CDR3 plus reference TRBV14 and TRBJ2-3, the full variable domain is EAGVTQFPSHSVIEKGQTVTLRCDPISGHDNLYWYRRVMGKEIKFLLHFVKESKQDESGMPNNRFLAERTGGTYSTLKVQPAELEDSGVYFCASSQGKRGPDTQYFGPGTRLTVL.

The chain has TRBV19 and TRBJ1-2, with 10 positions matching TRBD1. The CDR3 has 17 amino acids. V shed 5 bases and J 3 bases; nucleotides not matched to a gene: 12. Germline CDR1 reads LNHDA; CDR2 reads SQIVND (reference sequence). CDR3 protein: CASSAGTGEFGDYGYTF. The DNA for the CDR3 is TGTGCCAGTAGTGCCGGGACAGGGGAATTTGGAGACTATGGCTACACCTTC.

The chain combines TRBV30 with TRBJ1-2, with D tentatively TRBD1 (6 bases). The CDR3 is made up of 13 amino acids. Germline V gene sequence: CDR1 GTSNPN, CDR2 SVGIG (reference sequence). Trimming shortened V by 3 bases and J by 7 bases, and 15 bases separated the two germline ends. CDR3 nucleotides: TGTGCCTGGAGAATTAACAGGGCCCCTGGCTACACCTTC. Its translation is CAWRINRAPGYTF.

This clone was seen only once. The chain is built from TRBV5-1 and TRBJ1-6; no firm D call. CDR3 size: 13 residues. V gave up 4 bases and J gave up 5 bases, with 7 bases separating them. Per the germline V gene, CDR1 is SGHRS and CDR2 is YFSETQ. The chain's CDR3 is CASSIDDNSPLHF. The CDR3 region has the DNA TGCGCCAGCAGCATCGACGATAATTCACCCCTCCACTTT.

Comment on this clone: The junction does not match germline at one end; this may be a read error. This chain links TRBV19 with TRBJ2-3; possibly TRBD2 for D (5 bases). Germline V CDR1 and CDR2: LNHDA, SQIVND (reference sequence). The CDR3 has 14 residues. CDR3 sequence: CASRMSSLLDRQYF. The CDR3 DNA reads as TGTGCCAGTAGGATGAGCAGTTTACTAGATAGGCAGTATTTT.

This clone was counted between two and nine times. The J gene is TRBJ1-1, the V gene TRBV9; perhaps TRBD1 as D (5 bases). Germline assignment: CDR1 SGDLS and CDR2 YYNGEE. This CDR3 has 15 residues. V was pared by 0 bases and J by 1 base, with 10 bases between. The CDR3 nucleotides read TGTGCCAGCAGCGTAGGGCGGGACGGGAACACTGAAGCTTTCTTT. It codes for CASSVGRDGNTEAFF.

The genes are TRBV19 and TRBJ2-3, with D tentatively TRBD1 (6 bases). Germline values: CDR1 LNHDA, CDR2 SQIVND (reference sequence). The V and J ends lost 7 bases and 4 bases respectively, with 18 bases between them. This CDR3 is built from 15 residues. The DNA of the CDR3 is TGTGCCAGTACCGCGAGGGGGTCCCTTTCAGATACGCAGTATTTT. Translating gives CASTARGSLSDTQYF.

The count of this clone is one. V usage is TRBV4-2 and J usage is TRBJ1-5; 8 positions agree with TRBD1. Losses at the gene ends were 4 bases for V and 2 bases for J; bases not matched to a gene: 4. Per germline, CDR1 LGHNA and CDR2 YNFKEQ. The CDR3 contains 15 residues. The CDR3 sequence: CASSRVQGGNQPQHF. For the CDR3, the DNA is TGTGCCAGCAGCCGAGTACAGGGGGGCAATCAGCCCCAGCATTTT.

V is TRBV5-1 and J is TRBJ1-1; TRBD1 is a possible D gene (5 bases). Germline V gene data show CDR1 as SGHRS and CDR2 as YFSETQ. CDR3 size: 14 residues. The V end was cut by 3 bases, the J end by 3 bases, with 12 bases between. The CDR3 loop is CASSSDKIYTEAFF. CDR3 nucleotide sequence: TGCGCCAGCAGCTCGGACAAAATATACACTGAAGCTTTCTTT.

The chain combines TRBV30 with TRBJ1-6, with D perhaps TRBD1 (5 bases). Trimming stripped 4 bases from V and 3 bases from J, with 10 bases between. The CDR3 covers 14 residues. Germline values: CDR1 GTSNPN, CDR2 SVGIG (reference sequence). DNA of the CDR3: TGTGCCTGGACTGGTCAGGGCTATAATTCACCCCTCCACTTT. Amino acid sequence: CAWTGQGYNSPLHF.

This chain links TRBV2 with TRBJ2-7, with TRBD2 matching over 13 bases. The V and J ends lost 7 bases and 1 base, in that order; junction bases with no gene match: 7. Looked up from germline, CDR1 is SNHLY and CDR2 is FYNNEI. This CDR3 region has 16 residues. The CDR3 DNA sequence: TGTGCCAGCACCAGACTAGCGGGGGGTAGGTCCTACGAGCAGTACTTC. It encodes CASTRLAGGRSYEQYF.

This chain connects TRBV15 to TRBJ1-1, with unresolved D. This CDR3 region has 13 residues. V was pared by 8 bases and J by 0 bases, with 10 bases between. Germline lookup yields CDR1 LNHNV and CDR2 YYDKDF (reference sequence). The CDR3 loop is CATRLGVNTEAFF. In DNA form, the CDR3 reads TGTGCCACCCGCCTCGGGGTGAACACTGAAGCTTTCTTT. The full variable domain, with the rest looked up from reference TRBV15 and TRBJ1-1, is DAMVIQNPRYQVTQFGKPVTLSCSQTLNHNVMYWYQQKSSQAPKLLFHYYDKDFNNEADTPDNFQSRRPNTSFCFLDIRSPGLGDTAMYLCATRLGVNTEAFFGQGTRLTVV.

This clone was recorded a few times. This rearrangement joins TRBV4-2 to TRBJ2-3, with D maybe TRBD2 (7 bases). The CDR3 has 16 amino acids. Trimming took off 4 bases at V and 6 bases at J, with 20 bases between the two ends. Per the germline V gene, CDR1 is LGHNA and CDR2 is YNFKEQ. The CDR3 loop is CASSLESGGASDTQYF. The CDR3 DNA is TGTGCCAGCAGCCTCGAGTCTGGGGGGGCATCTGATACGCAGTATTTT.

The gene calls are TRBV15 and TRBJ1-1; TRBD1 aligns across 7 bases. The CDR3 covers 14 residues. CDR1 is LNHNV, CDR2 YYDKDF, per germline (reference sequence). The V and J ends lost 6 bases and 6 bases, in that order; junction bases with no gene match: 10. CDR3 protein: CATRGDREAPEAFF. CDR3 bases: TGTGCCACCAGGGGTGACAGGGAGGCCCCTGAAGCTTTCTTT.

The CDR3 DNA is TGCAGCGTTGGAGGCCGTTTCGGAACACAGAACACTGAAGCTTTCTTT. As protein: CSVGGRFGTQNTEAFF. This chain links TRBV29-1 with TRBJ1-1, with unresolved D. The CDR3 is 16 amino acids. V was cut by 4 bases and J by 1 base, with 19 bases left in between. CDR1 SQVTM and CDR2 ANQGSEA come from the germline V gene. The variable domain in full, completed from reference TRBV29-1 and TRBJ1-1, reads SAVISQKPSRDICQRGTSLTIQCQVDSQVTMMFWYRQQPGQSLTLIATANQGSEATYESGFVIDKFPISRPNLTFSTLTVSNMSPEDSSIYLCSVGGRFGTQNTEAFFGQGTRLTVV.

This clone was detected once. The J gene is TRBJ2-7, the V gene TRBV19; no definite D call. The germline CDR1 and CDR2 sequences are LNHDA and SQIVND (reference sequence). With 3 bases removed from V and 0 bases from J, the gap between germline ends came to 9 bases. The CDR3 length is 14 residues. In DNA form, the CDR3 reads TGTGCCAGTAGTATGACACAGATCTCCTACGAGCAGTACTTC. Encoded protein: CASSMTQISYEQYF.

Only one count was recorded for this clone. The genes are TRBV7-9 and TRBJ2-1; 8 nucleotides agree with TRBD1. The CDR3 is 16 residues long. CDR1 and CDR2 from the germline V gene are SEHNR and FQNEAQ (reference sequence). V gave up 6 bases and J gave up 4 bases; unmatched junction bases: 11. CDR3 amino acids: CASSSGTGLGYNEQFF. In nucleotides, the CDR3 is TGTGCCAGCAGTTCCGGGACAGGATTAGGTTACAATGAGCAGTTCTTC.

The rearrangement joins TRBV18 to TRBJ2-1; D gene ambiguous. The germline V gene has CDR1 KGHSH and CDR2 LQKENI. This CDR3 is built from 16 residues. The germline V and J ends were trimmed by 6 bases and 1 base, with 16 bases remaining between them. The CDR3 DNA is TGTGCCAGCTCGCTGAACAGTGACGCTTCCTACAATGAGCAGTTCTTC. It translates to CASSLNSDASYNEQFF.

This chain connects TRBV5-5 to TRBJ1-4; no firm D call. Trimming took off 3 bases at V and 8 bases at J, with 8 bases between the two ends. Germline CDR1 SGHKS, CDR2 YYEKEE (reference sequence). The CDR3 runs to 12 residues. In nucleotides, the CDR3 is TGTGCCAGCAGCTCCATGAGCGAAAAACTGTTTTTT. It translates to CASSSMSEKLFF.

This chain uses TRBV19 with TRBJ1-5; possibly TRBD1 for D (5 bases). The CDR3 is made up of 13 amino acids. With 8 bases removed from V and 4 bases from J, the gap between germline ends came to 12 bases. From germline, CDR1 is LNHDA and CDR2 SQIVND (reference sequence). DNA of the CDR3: TGTGCCAGTTCTTATGACAGAAATCAGCCCCAGCATTTT. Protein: CASSYDRNQPQHF. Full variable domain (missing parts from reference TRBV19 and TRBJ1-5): DGGITQSPKYLFRKEGQNVTLSCEQNLNHDAMYWYRQDPGQGLRLIYYSQIVNDFQKGDIAEGYSVSREKKESFPLTVTSAQKNPTAFYLCASSYDRNQPQHFGDGTRLSIL.